Given below is one T cell receptor (beta chain) in context. This sample is part of a study of T-cell memory formation after mild COVID-19. The V and J ends lost 5 bases and 7 bases respectively, with 11 bases between them. This CDR3 has 12 amino acids. Germline values: CDR1 SSHAT, CDR2 FNYEAQ (reference sequence). TCRdb re-analysed the 5' RACE reads in MiXCR, keeping a single row per CDR3 protein. Among fewer than 250,000 distinct CDR3 sequences listed, 25% to 35% were seen once. The chain has TRBV7-7 and TRBJ2-5, with D perhaps matching TRBD2 (5 bases). Sequencing was performed on PBMCs or a T cell subset sorted from them (not recorded which). The receptor was derived from an adult woman who had mild COVID-19 (a few samples of this study predate the infection). Cell type and time point are not known. As DNA, the CDR3 is TGTGCCAGCAGCCAAGACTATGGGACCCAGTACTTC. Its translation: CASSQDYGTQYF.